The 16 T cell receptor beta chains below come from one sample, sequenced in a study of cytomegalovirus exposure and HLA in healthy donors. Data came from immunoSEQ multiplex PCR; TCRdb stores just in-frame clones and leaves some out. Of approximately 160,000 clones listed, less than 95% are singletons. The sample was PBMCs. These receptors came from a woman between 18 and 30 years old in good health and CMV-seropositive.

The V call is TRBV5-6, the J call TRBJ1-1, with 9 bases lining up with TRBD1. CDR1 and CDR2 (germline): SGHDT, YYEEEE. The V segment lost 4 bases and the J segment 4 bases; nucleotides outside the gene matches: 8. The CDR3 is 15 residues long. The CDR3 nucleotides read TGTGCCAGCAGCCCGGACAGGGGTTTGGGCACTGAAGCTTTCTTT. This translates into CASSPDRGLGTEAFF. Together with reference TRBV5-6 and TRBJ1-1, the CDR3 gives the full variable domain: DAGVTQSPTHLIKTRGQQVTLRCSPKSGHDTVSWYQQALGQGPQFIFQYYEEEERQRGNFPDRFSGHQFPNYSSELNVNALLLGDSALYLCASSPDRGLGTEAFFGQGTRLTVV.

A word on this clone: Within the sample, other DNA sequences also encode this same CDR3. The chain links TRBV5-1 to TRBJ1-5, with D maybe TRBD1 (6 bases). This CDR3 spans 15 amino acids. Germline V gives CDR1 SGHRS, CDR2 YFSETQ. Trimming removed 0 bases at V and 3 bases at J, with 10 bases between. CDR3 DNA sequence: TGCGCCAGCAGCTTGGGGCAGGGGAACAATCAGCCCCAGCATTTT. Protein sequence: CASSLGQGNNQPQHF.

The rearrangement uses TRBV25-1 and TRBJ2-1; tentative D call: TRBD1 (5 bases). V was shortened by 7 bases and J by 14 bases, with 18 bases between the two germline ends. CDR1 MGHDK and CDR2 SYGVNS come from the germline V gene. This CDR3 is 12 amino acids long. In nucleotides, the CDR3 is TGTGCCAGCACTACCGGGCAGGGAAGGAAGTTCTTC. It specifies CASTTGQGRKFF.

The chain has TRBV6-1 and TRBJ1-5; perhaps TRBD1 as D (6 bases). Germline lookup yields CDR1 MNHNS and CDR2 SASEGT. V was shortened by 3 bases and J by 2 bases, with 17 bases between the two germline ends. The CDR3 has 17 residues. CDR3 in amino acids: CASSEFSLGAGNQPQHF. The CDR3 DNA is TGTGCCAGCAGTGAGTTTAGCTTGGGGGCTGGCAATCAGCCCCAGCATTTT.

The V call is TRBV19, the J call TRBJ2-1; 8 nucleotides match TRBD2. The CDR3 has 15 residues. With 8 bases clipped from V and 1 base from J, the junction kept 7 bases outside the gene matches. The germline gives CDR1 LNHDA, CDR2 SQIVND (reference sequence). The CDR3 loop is CASAHAGGSYNEQFF. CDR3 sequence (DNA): TGTGCCAGTGCCCATGCGGGGGGTTCCTACAATGAGCAGTTCTTC.

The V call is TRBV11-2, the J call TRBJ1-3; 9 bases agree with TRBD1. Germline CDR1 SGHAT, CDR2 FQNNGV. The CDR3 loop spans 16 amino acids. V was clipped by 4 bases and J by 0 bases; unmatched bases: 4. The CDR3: CASSSRTGASGNTIYF. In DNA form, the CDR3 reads TGTGCCAGCAGCTCCCGGACAGGGGCCTCTGGAAACACCATATATTTT.

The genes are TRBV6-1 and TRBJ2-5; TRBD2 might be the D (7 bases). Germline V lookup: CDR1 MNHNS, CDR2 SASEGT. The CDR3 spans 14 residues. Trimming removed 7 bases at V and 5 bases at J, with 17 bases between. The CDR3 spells CASIPSGTGETQYF. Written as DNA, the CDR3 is TGTGCCAGCATACCTAGCGGTACAGGGGAGACCCAGTACTTC.

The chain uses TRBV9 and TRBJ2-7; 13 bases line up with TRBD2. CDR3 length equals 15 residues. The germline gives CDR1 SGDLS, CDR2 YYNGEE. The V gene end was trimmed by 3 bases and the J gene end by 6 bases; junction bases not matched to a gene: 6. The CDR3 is CASSAAGTSGVEQYF. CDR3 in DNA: TGTGCCAGCAGCGCCGCCGGGACTAGCGGGGTCGAGCAGTACTTC. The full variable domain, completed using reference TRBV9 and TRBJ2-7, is DSGVTQTPKHLITATGQRVTLRCSPRSGDLSVYWYQQSLDQGLQFLIQYYNGEERAKGNILERFSAQQFPDLHSELNLSSLELGDSALYFCASSAAGTSGVEQYFGPGTRLTVT.

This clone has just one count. The CDR3 is CAWSVAGETQYF. CDR3 sequence (DNA): TGTGCCTGGAGTGTGGCGGGAGAGACCCAGTACTTC. The chain has TRBV30 and TRBJ2-5; the D gene is possibly TRBD2 (5 bases). The ends were cut back, 0 bases at V and 4 bases at J, with 6 bases in the middle. CDR1 is GTSNPN and CDR2 is SVGIG in the germline V gene (reference sequence). The CDR3 consists of 12 residues.

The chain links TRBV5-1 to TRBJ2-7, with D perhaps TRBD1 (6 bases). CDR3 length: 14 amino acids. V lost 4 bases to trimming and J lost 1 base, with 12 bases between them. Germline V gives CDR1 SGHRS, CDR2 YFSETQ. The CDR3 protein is CASSPDSLSYEQYF. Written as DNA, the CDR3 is TGCGCCAGCAGCCCGGACAGTCTGTCCTACGAGCAGTACTTC.

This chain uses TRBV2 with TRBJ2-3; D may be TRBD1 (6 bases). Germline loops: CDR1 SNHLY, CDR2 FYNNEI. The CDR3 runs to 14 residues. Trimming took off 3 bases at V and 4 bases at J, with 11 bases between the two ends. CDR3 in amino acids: CASSDWGRADTQYF. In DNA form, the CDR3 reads TGTGCCAGCAGTGACTGGGGGCGCGCAGATACGCAGTATTTT. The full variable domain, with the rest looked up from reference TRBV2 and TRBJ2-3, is EPEVTQTPSHQVTQMGQEVILRCVPISNHLYFYWYRQILGQKVEFLVSFYNNEISEKSEIFDDQFSVERPDGSNFTLKIRSTKLEDSAMYFCASSDWGRADTQYFGPGTRLTVL.

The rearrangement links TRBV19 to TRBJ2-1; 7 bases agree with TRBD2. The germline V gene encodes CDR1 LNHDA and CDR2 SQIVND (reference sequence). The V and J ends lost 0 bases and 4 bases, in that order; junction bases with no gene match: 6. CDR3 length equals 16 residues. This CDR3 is CASSIDLGGGYNEQFF. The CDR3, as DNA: TGTGCCAGTAGTATAGATCTTGGGGGAGGGTACAATGAGCAGTTCTTC.

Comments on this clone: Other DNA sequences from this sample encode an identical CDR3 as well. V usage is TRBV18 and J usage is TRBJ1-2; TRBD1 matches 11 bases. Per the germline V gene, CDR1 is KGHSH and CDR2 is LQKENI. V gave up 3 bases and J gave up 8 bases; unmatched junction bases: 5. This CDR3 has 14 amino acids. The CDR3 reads CASSPGQGAEGYTF. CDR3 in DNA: TGTGCCAGCTCACCCGGACAGGGGGCGGAAGGCTACACCTTC.

The CDR3 is CASSGYGGLQETQYF. CDR3 sequence (DNA): TGTGCCAGCAGCGGCTACGGGGGACTCCAAGAGACCCAGTACTTC. The chain combines TRBV9 with TRBJ2-5; possibly TRBD2 for D (6 bases). Germline CDR1 is SGDLS and CDR2 is YYNGEE. CDR3 length: 15 amino acids. V was clipped by 3 bases and J by 1 base, with 13 bases between them.

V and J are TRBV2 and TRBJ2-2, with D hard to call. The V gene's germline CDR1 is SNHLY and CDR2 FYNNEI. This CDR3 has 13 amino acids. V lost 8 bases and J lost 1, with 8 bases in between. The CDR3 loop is CASSEVNTGELFF. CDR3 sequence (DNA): TGTGCCAGCTCCGAGGTGAACACCGGGGAGCTGTTTTTT.

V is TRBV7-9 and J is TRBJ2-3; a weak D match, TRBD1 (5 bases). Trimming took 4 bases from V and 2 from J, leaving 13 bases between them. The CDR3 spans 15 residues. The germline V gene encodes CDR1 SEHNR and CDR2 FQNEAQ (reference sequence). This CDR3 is CASSWAGSVTDTQYF. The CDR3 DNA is TGTGCCAGCAGCTGGGCAGGGTCAGTCACAGATACGCAGTATTTT. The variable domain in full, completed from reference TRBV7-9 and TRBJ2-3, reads DTGVSQNPRHKITKRGQNVTFRCDPISEHNRLYWYRQTLGQGPEFLTYFQNEAQLEKSRLLSDRFSAERPKGSFSTLEIQRTEQGDSAMYLCASSWAGSVTDTQYFGPGTRLTVL.